Below are 3 T cell receptor beta chains sequenced from a single sample in a study of T cells in localized non-small cell lung cancer. Profiled with immunoSEQ multiplex PCR; TCRdb holds only in-frame clones, not every one. This table has over a thousand clones, 36% appearing once. This specimen was lung tumor tissue, taken before any cancer treatment. The receptors derive from a woman aged 35-70 years with stage I lung adenocarcinoma.

The rearrangement links TRBV11-1 to TRBJ1-3; D is perhaps TRBD1 (6 bases). This CDR3 has 16 amino acids. Germline CDR1 is SGHAT and CDR2 is FQDESV (reference sequence). The CDR3 region has the DNA TGTGCTAGCCGGAGACAGGACACTCACTCTGGAAACACCATATATTTT. This translates into CASRRQDTHSGNTIYF.

By frequency in the sample, this clone is large. The chain carries TRBV9 and TRBJ1-6, with 8 bases aligning to TRBD1. With 4 bases clipped from V and 13 bases from J, the junction kept 10 bases outside the gene matches. Germline assignment: CDR1 SGDLS and CDR2 YYNGEE. This CDR3 has 14 amino acids. The chain's CDR3 is CASSQDRGQSPLHF. In DNA, the CDR3 is TGTGCCAGCAGCCAAGACAGGGGCCAATCGCCCCTCCACTTT.

The chain is built from TRBV6-8 and TRBJ1-5; D uncertain. Trimming shortened V by 6 bases and J by 6 bases, and 15 bases separated the two germline ends. The CDR3 is made up of 14 amino acids. The V gene's germline CDR1 is MNHGY and CDR2 SAAAGT. The CDR3 loop is CASSQPARVQPQHF. The CDR3 region has the DNA TGTGCCAGCAGCCAACCGGCTCGTGTTCAGCCCCAGCATTTT.